This T cell receptor beta chain was observed in a study of blood T cell repertoires in COVID-19 (dated by TCRdb to 2019 to 2021). With respect to the entire study: The collaborator samples originated in the United States, Italy and Spain and spanned the acute and convalescent phases of COVID-19. The material from the prospective study consisted of cDNA or gDNA derived from T cells, B-cell-depleted T cells, or PBMCs. The dataset comprised deeply sampled blood TCRbeta repertoires from subjects exposed to, actively infected with, or recovered from COVID-19. A freely available public database, intended as a resource for researchers studying the immune response to SARS-CoV-2, is where the repertoires were released. The samples were drawn from the first 160 participants of the ongoing ImmuneRACE study and from roughly 1,300 subjects provided by 6 global collaborators. A de-identified subject ID, COVID-19 status, age in years and sex were almost always included in the sample metadata. Where available, HLA class I and class II types were taken from metadata supplied by the sample provider and were not determined by assay-based typing.

General study outcomes and caveats: The quantity of clinical and demographic metadata differed by source and by participant and was supplied without curation.

Participants in the prospective study were enrolled through a virtual design, were aged roughly 18 to 100 years, and lived in 24 United States geographic areas. Cohort assignment in the prospective study relied on participant-reported clinical history from a screening survey and a study questionnaire. Recovered participants in ImmuneRACE Cohort 3 were defined by two consecutive negative NP/OP PCR tests, clearance by a healthcare professional, or resolution of symptoms. Mobile phlebotomists in the prospective study collected whole blood, serum and a nasopharyngeal or oropharyngeal swab from every participant. Over a roughly two-month period, participants in the prospective study had the option of providing additional blood draws and questionnaires. Prospective study blood samples were shipped either frozen or at room temperature before DNA extraction. Worth noting for this clone: The antigen it recognizes is unknown. No base-level quality is on record; no much larger clone is a single base apart.

At the junction V is shortened by 5 bases and J by 2 bases, with 15 bases in between. From the cysteine up to the phenylalanine, the CDR3 has a length of 15 residues. Kept here is only the CDR3 DNA, which spans 45 bases and is read in frame from base 1. The germline V gene provides CDR1 SGHDN and CDR2 FVKESK. TCRbeta CDR3 regions were amplified from genomic DNA using the immunoSEQ Assay, a bias-controlled multiplex PCR. In the source study's methods: Nucleated cell counts per sample were estimated from amplification of reference gene primers within the assay. To quantify the absolute abundance of each unique TCRbeta CDR3 rearrangement, sequence reads were collapsed and filtered. Productive Simpson clonality was computed per sample as the square root of Simpson's diversity index over productive rearrangements. As stored in TCRdb, this immuneACCESS dataset retains in-frame rearrangements with V and J assigned. A fraction of the clones does not appear; measured against another copy, unresolved V genes explain less than half of the discrepancy, and the remainder lacks a known reason. The V and J calls and clone size are taken from that table; D and trimming were inferred from the DNA. Counted in this sample were hundreds of thousands of clones; approximately 90% of them appeared once. 1% of the sample is taken by the ten largest.

Sequencing was carried out using PBMCs or T cells enriched from blood (not recorded which). The V and J genes are TRBV14 and TRBJ2-5; the D region possibly corresponds to TRBD1 (6 bases align). This clonotype originated in a man aged 18 to 30 who had recovered from COVID-19. For the CDR3, the sequence is CASSNLQGFQETQYF. The bases are TGTGCCAGCAGCAACCTACAGGGATTTCAAGAGACCCAGTACTTC. The reference TRBV14 and TRBJ2-5 proteins fill in what lies around the CDR3, so the full variable domain reads EAGVTQFPSHSVIEKGQTVTLRCDPISGHDNLYWYRRVMGKEIKFLLHFVKESKQDESGMPNNRFLAERTGGTYSTLKVQPAELEDSGVYFCASSNLQGFQETQYFGPGTRLLVL.